This entry features one TCR beta chain sequence. Study processing details: Estimation of nucleated cell counts relied on the amplification of reference gene primers. Generated by immunoSEQ multiplex PCR, the TCRdb table keeps only in-frame clones and is missing some. That table is the source of V, J and clone size, and D and trimming were worked out from the DNA. The table includes about 300,000 clones, about nine tenths detected once. This CDR3 has 16 residues. Per germline, CDR1 SGHAT and CDR2 FQNNGV. The V and J ends lost 5 bases and 3 bases, in that order; junction bases with no gene match: 11. The data originate from a study of blood T cell repertoires in COVID-19.

The receptor was isolated from a young man who had recovered from COVID-19. Source material: PBMCs or T cells enriched from blood (not recorded which). V is TRBV11-2 and J is TRBJ2-7; 9 nucleotides agree with TRBD1. This CDR3 is CASSPQGGTGHYEQYF. The CDR3 DNA follows: TGTGCCAGCAGCCCACAAGGTGGGACAGGGCACTACGAGCAGTACTTC. Looking up the rest from reference TRBV11-2 and TRBJ2-7 gives the full variable domain: EAGVAQSPRYKIIEKRQSVAFWCNPISGHATLYWYQQILGQGPKLLIQFQNNGVVDDSQLPKDRFSAERLKGVDSTLKIQPAKLEDSAVYLCASSPQGGTGHYEQYFGPGTRLTVT.